This TCR beta chain was found in a study of blood T cell repertoires in COVID-19. Enrollees, about 18 to 95 years old, lived in roughly 24 US areas. Participants' own reports of clinical history determined their cohort assignment. Per the original data handling: The authors estimated nucleated cell counts from reference gene primer amplification. TCRdb keeps only in-frame clones here, not all; method: immunoSEQ multiplex PCR. Clone size and the V and J calls come from that table; the DNA yielded D and trimming. The sample includes 300,000 to 450,000 clones, more than 80% of them seen just once. Germline V gene sequence: CDR1 MDHEN, CDR2 SYDVKM. V was shortened by 3 bases and J by 3 bases, with 4 bases between the two germline ends. There are 12 residues in the CDR3.

Sequenced: PBMCs or T cells enriched from blood (not recorded which). This clonotype originated in a man aged 18 to 29 who had recovered from COVID-19. The rearrangement links TRBV28 to TRBJ2-3; D gene uncertain. CDR3 loop: CASSFSTDTQYF. CDR3 nucleotides: TGTGCCAGCAGTTTTAGTACAGATACGCAGTATTTT.